The T cell receptor beta chain described here comes from a study of T cells expressing NK-cell markers. Germline loops: CDR1 DFQATT, CDR2 SNEGSKA (reference sequence). CDR3 length equals 15 residues. TCRdb re-called the 5' RACE reads and gives one entry per CDR3 protein, without DNA. The data include roughly 430,000 distinct CDR3 sequences; the top ten clones carry 7.3%. The chain links TRBV20-1 to TRBJ1-6; the TCRdb call, TRBD1, lacks DNA for checking. The TCR sequence derives from a woman between 18 and 69 years old in good health. The sequenced material came from blood T cells: a sorted CD56 or NKG2C T cell subset, CD4+ or CD8+ T cells, or bulk PBMC T cells (not recorded which). The CDR3 spells CSARESGRVDSPLHF.